Listed here are 11 T cell receptor beta chains from one sample, sequenced in a study of a mutant IDH1 vaccine in newly diagnosed glioma. No cognate antigen is known for these TCRs. Time point denoted: week 23, last vaccination. In every dose of vaccine, 300 ug of mutant IDH1 20-mer peptide was given alongside topical imiquimod. Method: immunoSEQ multiplex PCR; TCRdb's copy keeps in-frame clones and lacks some. The data show about 29,000 clones, with more than 70% seen just once and 8% to 9% held by the top ten. Here the sequenced sample was PBMCs, taken from a glioma patient whose treatment included an IDH1 peptide vaccine. These receptors were obtained from a woman aged 18-30 years with glioma.

The chain links TRBV5-4 to TRBJ2-5; 7 positions match TRBD2. The CDR3 has 13 amino acids. V lost 5 bases, J lost 5 bases, and 6 bases stayed unmatched. Germline CDR1 reads SGHNT; CDR2 reads YYREEE (reference sequence). Here the CDR3 DNA reads TGTGCCAGCAGTCCGACTAGCCAGGAGACCCAGTACTTC. This translates into CASSPTSQETQYF.

The chain is built from TRBV5-4 and TRBJ1-2, with D tentatively TRBD1 (6 bases). V was shortened by 0 bases and J by 8 bases, with 14 bases between the two germline ends. This CDR3 comprises 14 residues. CDR1 and CDR2 from the germline V gene are SGHNT and YYREEE (reference sequence). CDR3 residues: CASSLVSPGAGYTF. The CDR3 DNA is TGTGCCAGCAGCTTGGTTTCTCCAGGGGCCGGCTACACCTTC.

The sample holds a few counts of this clone. This chain uses TRBV29-1 with TRBJ1-1, with D unresolved. V was clipped by 7 bases and J by 1 base, with 4 bases between them. The germline CDR1 and CDR2 sequences are SQVTM and ANQGSEA. This CDR3 has 10 amino acids. CDR3 coding DNA: TGCAGCGCCGGGAACACTGAAGCTTTCTTT. It translates to CSAGNTEAFF. The entire variable domain, with the rest obtained from reference TRBV29-1 and TRBJ1-1, is as follows: SAVISQKPSRDICQRGTSLTIQCQVDSQVTMMFWYRQQPGQSLTLIATANQGSEATYESGFVIDKFPISRPNLTFSTLTVSNMSPEDSSIYLCSAGNTEAFFGQGTRLTVV.

This clone showed up just a few times. The chain joins TRBV6-1 to TRBJ2-5; TRBD1 is a possible D gene (6 bases). There are 14 residues in the CDR3. The V and J ends lost 8 bases and 4 bases respectively, with 17 bases between them. Per the germline V gene, CDR1 is MNHNS and CDR2 is SASEGT. CDR3: CASGQTGTPETQYF. The DNA for the CDR3 is TGTGCCAGCGGCCAAACAGGGACCCCAGAGACCCAGTACTTC.

CDR3 sequence reads: CASSILQTVRGNQPQHF. The CDR3 DNA reads TGTGCCAGTAGTATTTTACAAACGGTGAGAGGCAATCAGCCCCAGCATTTT. The rearrangement joins TRBV19 to TRBJ1-5, with D hard to call. Trimming stripped 3 bases from V and 2 bases from J, with 17 bases between. The CDR3 consists of 17 residues. Per germline, CDR1 LNHDA and CDR2 SQIVND (reference sequence).

The rearrangement joins TRBV10-3 to TRBJ2-7, with 7 bases that match TRBD2. Germline assignment: CDR1 ENHRY and CDR2 SYGVKD. V lost 3 bases to trimming and J lost 1 base; unmatched junction nucleotides: 3. This CDR3 spans 14 amino acids. CDR3 nucleotides: TGTGCCATCAGTGATAGGGAGGGATCCTACGAGCAGTACTTC. Amino acids: CAISDREGSYEQYF.

The rearrangement uses TRBV11-2 and TRBJ2-7; 15 nucleotides line up with TRBD2. Per germline, CDR1 SGHAT and CDR2 FQNNGV. V lost 2 bases to trimming and J lost 3 bases; unmatched junction nucleotides: 8. The CDR3 is made up of 18 amino acids. The DNA for the CDR3 is TGTGCCAGCAGCTTATTACCGGGACTAGCGGGGGGAGGCTACGAGCAGTACTTC. This gives the protein CASSLLPGLAGGGYEQYF.

Details on this clone: At one end, the junction sequence differs from germline, possibly due to a read error. This chain joins TRBV2 and TRBJ2-1, with 9 bases matching TRBD2. This CDR3 comprises 16 residues. Germline CDR1 is SNHLY and CDR2 is FYNNEI. The CDR3 protein is CASIESAAGGVNEQFF. In DNA form, the CDR3 reads TGTGCCAGCATTGAATCCGCAGCGGGGGGCGTCAATGAGCAGTTCTTC.

The chain has TRBV29-1 and TRBJ2-7; D call uncertain. CDR3 size: 11 residues. Germline V gene sequence: CDR1 SQVTM, CDR2 ANQGSEA. The V end was cut by 7 bases, the J end by 2 bases, with 9 bases between. CDR3 sequence (DNA): TGCAGCGCTGGAGATACCTACGAGCAGTACTTC. This codes for CSAGDTYEQYF.

The rearrangement joins TRBV18 to TRBJ2-3; unclear D gene. The CDR3 consists of 14 residues. The V end was cut by 3 bases, the J end by 0 bases, with 7 bases between. Germline values: CDR1 KGHSH, CDR2 LQKENI. DNA for the CDR3: TGTGCCAGCTCACCTCAGCAGAGCACAGATACGCAGTATTTT. The encoded protein is CASSPQQSTDTQYF.

This clone was seen a single time. The chain links TRBV30 to TRBJ1-5, with unresolved D. Germline V gene lookup returns CDR1 GTSNPN and CDR2 SVGIG (reference sequence). The CDR3 runs to 12 residues. V lost 2 bases, J lost 7 bases, and 9 bases lay in between. The CDR3, as DNA: TGTGCCTGGAGTCTCCCGGGGCAGCCCCAGCATTTT. Its protein is CAWSLPGQPQHF.